The 10 T cell receptor beta chains in this list originate from one sample, sequenced in a study of T cells in Graves' hyperthyroidism and ophthalmopathy. What was amplified from RNA transcripts were TCR beta CDR3 regions. The TCR CDR3 was amplified in a first-round RT-PCR using the HTBI primer set. TCRdb reanalysed the multiplex PCR reads using MiXCR and keeps one entry per CDR3 protein. The table shows 300,000 to 450,000 distinct CDR3 sequences, with about 12% occurring only once. Sequenced: blood. The receptors come from a woman younger than 30 with Graves' hyperthyroidism.

Worth noting for this clonotype: Being one base from a much bigger clone, this may be a read error. The chain couples TRBV28 to TRBJ1-1; D possibly corresponds to TRBD1 (5 bases). Trimming took off 6 bases at V and 11 bases at J, with 25 bases between the two ends. This CDR3 is 15 amino acids long. Germline lookup yields CDR1 MDHEN and CDR2 SYDVKM. The CDR3, as DNA: TGTGCCAGCAGAGACCCGAGGGACGGCGAACTGGTGGCTTTCTTT. Amino acid sequence: CASRDPRDGELVAFF.

This clonotype was recorded once. V gene TRBV28 combines with J gene TRBJ2-7; 16 bases agree with TRBD2. This CDR3 spans 18 amino acids. Germline assignment: CDR1 MDHEN and CDR2 SYDVKM. V shed 2 bases, J shed 5 bases, and the junction held 9 bases outside the gene matches. The CDR3 sequence: CASSLPGLAGGPVNEQYF. The CDR3 DNA sequence: TGTGCCAGCAGTTTACCGGGACTAGCGGGAGGGCCGGTGAACGAGCAGTACTTC.

This clonotype appeared many times. V is TRBV6-5 and J is TRBJ1-1; 7 nucleotides align to TRBD1. Germline CDR1 reads MNHEY; CDR2 reads SVGAGI. Trimming removed 2 bases from V and 6 bases from J; junction bases left unmatched: 18. The CDR3 has 18 amino acids. CDR3 nucleotides: TGTGCCAGCAGTTACAAACTTCACCCTGGACAGGAGCCTCCTGAAGCTTTCTTT. This codes for CASSYKLHPGQEPPEAFF.

At least ten counts were recorded for this clonotype. The V and J genes are TRBV6-1 and TRBJ1-2; the D gene is possibly TRBD1 (6 bases). Germline lookup yields CDR1 MNHNS and CDR2 SASEGT. The CDR3 has 14 residues. V shed 6 bases and J shed 0 bases, with 11 bases lying between them. The CDR3, as DNA: TGTGCCAGCAGAGTCAGGGGCGCTAACTATGGCTACACCTTC. It codes for CASRVRGANYGYTF.

The chain has TRBV3-1 and TRBJ2-7; 7 nucleotides agree with TRBD1. This CDR3 is built from 18 residues. Germline CDR1 LGHDT, CDR2 YNNKEL (reference sequence). V shed 0 bases and J 2 bases; nucleotides not matched to a gene: 13. The CDR3 here is CASSQDKPTGDWAYEQYF. The CDR3 coding sequence is TGTGCCAGCAGCCAAGACAAGCCTACAGGGGATTGGGCCTACGAGCAGTACTTC.

This clonotype was seen only a few times. The chain is built from TRBV4-2 and TRBJ2-3; 10 positions agree with TRBD2. The CDR3 spans 16 residues. Germline V gene data show CDR1 as LGHNA and CDR2 as YNFKEQ. J lost 1 base, V lost 3 bases, and 4 bases had no gene match. For the CDR3, the DNA is TGTGCCAGCAGCCAGGACGGACTAGCGGGCACAGATACGCAGTATTTT. Encoded protein: CASSQDGLAGTDTQYF.

The chain uses TRBV28 and TRBJ2-7, with 8 positions matching TRBD1. The CDR3 covers 14 residues. CDR1 and CDR2 from the germline V gene are MDHEN and SYDVKM. Trimming removed 6 bases from V and 6 bases from J; junction bases left unmatched: 10. CDR3 region: CASSPTGDIGEQYF. CDR3 nucleotides: TGTGCCAGCAGCCCGACAGGGGACATCGGCGAGCAGTACTTC. The entire variable domain, with the rest obtained from reference TRBV28 and TRBJ2-7, is as follows: DVKVTQSSRYLVKRTGEKVFLECVQDMDHENMFWYRQDPGLGLRLIYFSYDVKMKEKGDIPEGYSVSREKKERFSLILESASTNQTSMYLCASSPTGDIGEQYFGPGTRLTVT.

The V call is TRBV6-2 or TRBV6-3, the J call TRBJ2-1; 9 bases are a match to TRBD2. The CDR3 has 16 residues. With V trimmed by 5 bases and J by 7 bases, 12 bases remained unmatched. CDR1 is MNHEY, CDR2 SVGEGT, per germline. The CDR3 nucleotides are TGTGCCAGCAGTCAGCCCTGGCGGGGGGGCCGTAATGAGCAGTTCTTC. Amino acid sequence: CASSQPWRGGRNEQFF.

This chain links TRBV30 with TRBJ2-3; tentatively, D is TRBD1 (5 bases). Germline V CDR1 and CDR2: GTSNPN, SVGIG (reference sequence). The CDR3 contains 13 residues. The V end lost 4 bases, the J end lost 0 bases, and 8 bases lay between the germline ends. The CDR3 DNA is TGTGCCTGGACCCCAGGGAGCACAGATACGCAGTATTTT. Protein: CAWTPGSTDTQYF.

This clonotype was seen repeatedly, ten times or more. The V gene is TRBV12-3 or TRBV12-4, the J gene TRBJ1-1, with 11 bases fitting TRBD1. The CDR3 consists of 15 residues. V trimming: 1 base; J trimming: 3 bases; junction bases outside the gene matches: 1. This CDR3 is CASSLGDRGYTEAFF. Written as DNA, the CDR3 is TGTGCCAGCAGTTTAGGGGACAGGGGGTACACTGAAGCTTTCTTT.